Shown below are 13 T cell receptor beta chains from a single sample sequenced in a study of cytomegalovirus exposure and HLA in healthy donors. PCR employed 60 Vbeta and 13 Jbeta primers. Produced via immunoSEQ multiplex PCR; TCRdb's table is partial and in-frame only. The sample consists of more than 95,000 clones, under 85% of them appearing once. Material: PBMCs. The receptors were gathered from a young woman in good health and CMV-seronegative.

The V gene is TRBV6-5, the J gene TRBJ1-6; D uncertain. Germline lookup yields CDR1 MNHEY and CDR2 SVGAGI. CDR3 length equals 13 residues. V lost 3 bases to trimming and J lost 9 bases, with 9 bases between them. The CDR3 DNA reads TGTGCCAGCAGTTATTTTCCAGGTTCACCCCTCCACTTT. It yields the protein CASSYFPGSPLHF.

The CDR3 is CASSYGGPYEQYF. CDR3 DNA sequence: TGTGCCAGCAGTTACGGGGGCCCGTACGAGCAGTACTTC. This rearrangement joins TRBV6-5 to TRBJ2-7; TRBD1 might be the D (6 bases). Germline V gene data show CDR1 as MNHEY and CDR2 as SVGAGI. CDR3 size: 13 residues. The ends were cut back, 2 bases at V and 4 bases at J, with 9 bases in the middle.

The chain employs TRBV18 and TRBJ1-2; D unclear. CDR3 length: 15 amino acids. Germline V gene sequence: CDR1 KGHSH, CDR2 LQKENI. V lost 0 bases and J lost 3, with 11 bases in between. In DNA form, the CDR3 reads TGTGCCAGCTCACCACCATCTAGACCTGACTATGGCTACACCTTC. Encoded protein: CASSPPSRPDYGYTF.

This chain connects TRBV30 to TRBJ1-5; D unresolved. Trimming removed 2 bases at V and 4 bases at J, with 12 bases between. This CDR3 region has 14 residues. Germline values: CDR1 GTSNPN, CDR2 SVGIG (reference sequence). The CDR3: CAWSSLMRNQPQHF. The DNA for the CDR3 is TGTGCCTGGAGTTCCCTGATGAGAAATCAGCCCCAGCATTTT.

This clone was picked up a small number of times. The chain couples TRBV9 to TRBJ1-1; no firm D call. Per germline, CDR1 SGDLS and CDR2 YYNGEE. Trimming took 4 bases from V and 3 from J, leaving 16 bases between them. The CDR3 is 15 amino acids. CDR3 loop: CASSQTSSSHTEAFF. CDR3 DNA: TGTGCCAGCAGCCAAACCTCGAGCTCTCACACTGAAGCTTTCTTT.

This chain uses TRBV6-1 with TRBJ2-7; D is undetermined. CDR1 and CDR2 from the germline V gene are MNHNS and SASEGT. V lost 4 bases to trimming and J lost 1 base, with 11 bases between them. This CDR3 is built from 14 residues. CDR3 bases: TGTGCCAGCAGTGTAGAATCGCATTCCTACGAGCAGTACTTC. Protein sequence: CASSVESHSYEQYF.

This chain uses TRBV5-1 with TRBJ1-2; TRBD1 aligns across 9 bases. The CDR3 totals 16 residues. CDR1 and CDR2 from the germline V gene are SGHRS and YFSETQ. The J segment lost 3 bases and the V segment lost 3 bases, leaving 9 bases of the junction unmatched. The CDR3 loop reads CASSSNRDRVDYGYTF. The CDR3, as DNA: TGCGCCAGCAGCTCCAACCGGGACAGGGTTGACTATGGCTACACCTTC.

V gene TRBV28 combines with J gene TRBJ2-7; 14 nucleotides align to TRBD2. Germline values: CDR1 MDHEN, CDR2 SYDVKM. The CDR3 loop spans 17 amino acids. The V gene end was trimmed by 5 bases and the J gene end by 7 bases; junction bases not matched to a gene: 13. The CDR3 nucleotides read TGTGCCAGCAGTCTACCGGGACTAGCGGGGGCTAAACCGGAGCAGTACTTC. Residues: CASSLPGLAGAKPEQYF. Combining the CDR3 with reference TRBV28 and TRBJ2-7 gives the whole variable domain DVKVTQSSRYLVKRTGEKVFLECVQDMDHENMFWYRQDPGLGLRLIYFSYDVKMKEKGDIPEGYSVSREKKERFSLILESASTNQTSMYLCASSLPGLAGAKPEQYFGPGTRLTVT.

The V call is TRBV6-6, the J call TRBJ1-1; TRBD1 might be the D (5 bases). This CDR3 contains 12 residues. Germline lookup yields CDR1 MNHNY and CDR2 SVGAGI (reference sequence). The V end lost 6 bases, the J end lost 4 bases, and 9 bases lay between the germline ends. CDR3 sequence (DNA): TGTGCCAGCAGGGGGCTTAGCACTGAAGCTTTCTTT. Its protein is CASRGLSTEAFF.

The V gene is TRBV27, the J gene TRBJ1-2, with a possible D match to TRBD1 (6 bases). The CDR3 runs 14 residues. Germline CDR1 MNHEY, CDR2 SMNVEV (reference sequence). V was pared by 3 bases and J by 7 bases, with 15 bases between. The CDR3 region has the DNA TGTGCCAGCAGTTTCCGTGCAGGGGTCGGTGGCTACACCTTC. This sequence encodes CASSFRAGVGGYTF.

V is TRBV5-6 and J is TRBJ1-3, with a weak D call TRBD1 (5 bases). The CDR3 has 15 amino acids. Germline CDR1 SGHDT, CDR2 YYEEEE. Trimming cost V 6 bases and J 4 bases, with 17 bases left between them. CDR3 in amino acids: CASTWGGESGNTIYF. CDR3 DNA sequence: TGTGCCAGCACTTGGGGCGGAGAGTCCGGAAACACCATATATTTT.

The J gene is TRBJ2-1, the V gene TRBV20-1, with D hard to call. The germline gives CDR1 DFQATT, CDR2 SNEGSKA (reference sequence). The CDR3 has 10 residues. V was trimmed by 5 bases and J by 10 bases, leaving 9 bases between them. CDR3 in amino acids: CSARSREQFF. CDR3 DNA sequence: TGCAGTGCTCGTTCGCGGGAGCAGTTCTTC.

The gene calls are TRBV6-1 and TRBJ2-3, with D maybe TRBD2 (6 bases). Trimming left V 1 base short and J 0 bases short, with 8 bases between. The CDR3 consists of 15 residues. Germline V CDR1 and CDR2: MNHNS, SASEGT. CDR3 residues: CASSEGGVSTDTQYF. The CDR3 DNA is TGTGCCAGCAGTGAAGGCGGGGTAAGCACAGATACGCAGTATTTT.